A selection of T cell receptor beta chains follows, all from one sample in a study of vaccination effects on CD4 cells after COVID-19. These receptors lack a known antigen. Sequenced by immunoSEQ multiplex PCR; TCRdb stores in-frame clones only, minus some. The sample includes 30,000 to 35,000 clones, 55% to 75% of them seen just once. Material: CD4+ T cells from PBMCs cultured with HCoV-229E spike peptides, obtained before COVID-19 vaccination. These receptors all come from a human donor who received a COVID-19 vaccine. Both conserved end residues are part of each CDR3. Fields, in order: CDR3 DNA, CDR3 protein, clone size, D gene, V gene, J gene. D genes are given only for firm matches. Size is omitted from some rows. Given values are once, few, many or a class for expanded clones.

cdr3_nt: TGTGCCAGCAGCCACGTCCCGGGACTCCGAGGCCTGCAGTACTTC
cdr3_aa: CASSHVPGLRGLQYF
clone_size: NA
d_call: NA
v_call: TRBV11-2
j_call: TRBJ2-7

cdr3_nt: TGTGCCAGCAGCCACCGGGGTAACTCTGGGGCCAACGTCCTGACTTTC
cdr3_aa: CASSHRGNSGANVLTF
clone_size: once
d_call: NA
v_call: TRBV11-2
j_call: TRBJ2-6

cdr3_nt: TGTGCCAGCTCACCACCTGGGTTCGGGGCCACCTCTGGGGCCAACGTCCTGACTTTC
cdr3_aa: CASSPPGFGATSGANVLTF
clone_size: NA
d_call: NA
v_call: TRBV18
j_call: TRBJ2-6

cdr3_nt: TGTGCCATCGGCGGACTTATTACCGGGGAGCTGTTTTTT
cdr3_aa: CAIGGLITGELFF
clone_size: once
d_call: NA
v_call: TRBV6-5
j_call: TRBJ2-2

cdr3_nt: TGTGCCAGCGCTAGGCCCTTGAACACTGAAGCTTTCTTT
cdr3_aa: CASARPLNTEAFF
clone_size: few
d_call: NA
v_call: TRBV28
j_call: TRBJ1-1

cdr3_nt: TGTGCCAGCAGTGAAGTCGGGGGGCAAGAGACCCAGTACTTC
cdr3_aa: CASSEVGGQETQYF
clone_size: NA
d_call: TRBD2
v_call: TRBV6-1
j_call: TRBJ2-5

cdr3_nt: TGTGCCAGCAGCGATACGCTCCGGGACAGAACCTACGAGCAGTACTTC
cdr3_aa: CASSDTLRDRTYEQYF
clone_size: NA
d_call: TRBD1
v_call: TRBV7-9
j_call: TRBJ2-7

cdr3_nt: TGTGCCAGCAGGTCACTAGCGGGAGGCACCTACGAGCAGTACTTC
cdr3_aa: CASRSLAGGTYEQYF
clone_size: NA
d_call: TRBD2
v_call: TRBV6-5
j_call: TRBJ2-7

cdr3_nt: TGTGCCAGCAGCTTAGTAGGGGGCACAGGGGAGCAGGGCTACACCTTC
cdr3_aa: CASSLVGGTGEQGYTF
clone_size: NA
d_call: TRBD1
v_call: TRBV7-2
j_call: TRBJ1-2

cdr3_nt: TGTGCCAGTAGGGCGACAGGGGGCAACTATGGCTACACCTTC
cdr3_aa: CASRATGGNYGYTF
clone_size: NA
d_call: TRBD1
v_call: TRBV19
j_call: TRBJ1-2

cdr3_nt: TGTGCCAGCAGCCGATTCGAAGAGACCCAGTACTTC
cdr3_aa: CASSRFEETQYF
clone_size: once
d_call: NA
v_call: TRBV3-1/TRBV3-2
j_call: TRBJ2-5

cdr3_nt: TGTGCCAGCTGTCGTTGGGGAGGAAACTATGGCTACACCTTC
cdr3_aa: CASCRWGGNYGYTF
clone_size: NA
d_call: NA
v_call: TRBV6-5
j_call: TRBJ1-2

cdr3_nt: TGTGCCAGCAGCCAAGGTACAGGCCCCCGGAACGAGCAGTACTTC
cdr3_aa: CASSQGTGPRNEQYF
clone_size: few
d_call: NA
v_call: TRBV3-1/TRBV3-2
j_call: TRBJ2-7

cdr3_nt: TGTGCCAGCTCACCACCCTTACTAGCGGGAGGTTACGAGCAGTACTTC
cdr3_aa: CASSPPLLAGGYEQYF
clone_size: NA
d_call: TRBD2
v_call: TRBV18
j_call: TRBJ2-7

cdr3_nt: TGTGCCAGCAGTGAGGAGCGGGGCTACGAGCAGTACTTC
cdr3_aa: CASSEERGYEQYF
clone_size: NA
d_call: TRBD2
v_call: TRBV2
j_call: TRBJ2-7

cdr3_nt: TGTGCCAGCAGTTACCGCCGGGACAGGGGGAGGAACACTGAAGCTTTCTTT
cdr3_aa: CASSYRRDRGRNTEAFF
clone_size: NA
d_call: TRBD1
v_call: TRBV6-2/TRBV6-3
j_call: TRBJ1-1

cdr3_nt: TGTGCCAGCAGTTGGAGCGGCGGAACCGGGGAGCTGTTTTTT
cdr3_aa: CASSWSGGTGELFF
clone_size: NA
d_call: NA
v_call: TRBV28
j_call: TRBJ2-2

cdr3_nt: TGTGCCAGCAGCAAGTCTAGGGGGACGAACACCGGGGAGCTGTTTTTT
cdr3_aa: CASSKSRGTNTGELFF
clone_size: few
d_call: NA
v_call: TRBV6-4
j_call: TRBJ2-2

cdr3_nt: TGCAGTGGGGGGAGAGGGGGAGAGCAGTACTTC
cdr3_aa: CSGGRGGEQYF
clone_size: NA
d_call: NA
v_call: TRBV20-1
j_call: TRBJ2-7

cdr3_nt: TGTGCCAGCAGCCTTATCACCCACTATGGCTACACCTTC
cdr3_aa: CASSLITHYGYTF
clone_size: few
d_call: NA
v_call: TRBV14
j_call: TRBJ1-2

cdr3_nt: TGTGCCAGTAGTGTACAGGTGGGGCGGGGGAACATTCAGTACTTC
cdr3_aa: CASSVQVGRGNIQYF
clone_size: NA
d_call: TRBD2
v_call: TRBV19
j_call: TRBJ2-4

cdr3_nt: TGTGCCAGCAGCGCGCCGGGACTAGCGTTCGGTGGGGCCAACGTCCTGACTTTC
cdr3_aa: CASSAPGLAFGGANVLTF
clone_size: NA
d_call: TRBD2
v_call: TRBV5-4
j_call: TRBJ2-6

cdr3_nt: TGTGCCAGCAGGCGACTAGCGGGAGATGAGCAGTTCTTC
cdr3_aa: CASRRLAGDEQFF
clone_size: NA
d_call: TRBD2
v_call: TRBV12-3/TRBV12-4
j_call: TRBJ2-1

cdr3_nt: TGTGCCAGCAGGCCTAGACTCAATTCCTACAATGAGCAGTTCTTC
cdr3_aa: CASRPRLNSYNEQFF
clone_size: NA
d_call: NA
v_call: TRBV27
j_call: TRBJ2-1

cdr3_nt: TGTGCCAGCTCACCACGGGAAGGGTCAGACTATGGCTACACCTTC
cdr3_aa: CASSPREGSDYGYTF
clone_size: NA
d_call: NA
v_call: TRBV18
j_call: TRBJ1-2

cdr3_nt: TGTGCCAGCAGTGACTCGCGGGGGCGCTGGGAGACCCAGTACTTC
cdr3_aa: CASSDSRGRWETQYF
clone_size: NA
d_call: NA
v_call: TRBV6-4
j_call: TRBJ2-5

cdr3_nt: TGTGCCAGCAGCCCCACTCGACAGTTGGAGGGGACTGAAGCTTTCTTT
cdr3_aa: CASSPTRQLEGTEAFF
clone_size: few
d_call: NA
v_call: TRBV3-1/TRBV3-2
j_call: TRBJ1-1

cdr3_nt: TGCGCCAGCAGGGACAACCCTCCGGGCCCGCGGGAGGAGGAGCAGTACTTC
cdr3_aa: CASRDNPPGPREEEQYF
clone_size: NA
d_call: TRBD2
v_call: TRBV23-1
j_call: TRBJ2-7

cdr3_nt: TGTGCCACCGGGGATGGGGTCGGCTACACCTTC
cdr3_aa: CATGDGVGYTF
clone_size: NA
d_call: NA
v_call: TRBV27
j_call: TRBJ1-2

cdr3_nt: TGTGCCAGCAGCTTAGTCTTTCTGTCCGGAGGCGAGCAGTACTTC
cdr3_aa: CASSLVFLSGGEQYF
clone_size: NA
d_call: NA
v_call: TRBV7-2
j_call: TRBJ2-7

cdr3_nt: TGTGCCAGCAGGTCTTTCCTCGGGCACAGTTATAGCAATCAGCCCCAGCATTTT
cdr3_aa: CASRSFLGHSYSNQPQHF
clone_size: NA
d_call: NA
v_call: TRBV28
j_call: TRBJ1-5

cdr3_nt: NA
cdr3_aa: CASTSGGTRGNYGYTF
clone_size: NA
d_call: NA
v_call: TRBV13
j_call: TRBJ1-2

cdr3_nt: TGCGCCAGCAGCTTGGCGAGTTGGGGGGCAGGCACTGAAGCTTTCTTT
cdr3_aa: CASSLASWGAGTEAFF
clone_size: NA
d_call: NA
v_call: TRBV5-1
j_call: TRBJ1-1

cdr3_nt: TGTGCCAGCAGTTACCGGACAGGCTCAGGTACTGAAGCTTTCTTT
cdr3_aa: CASSYRTGSGTEAFF
clone_size: NA
d_call: TRBD1
v_call: TRBV28
j_call: TRBJ1-1

cdr3_nt: TGTGCCAGCAGCTTACAGGGGGCGGGCGAGCAGTTCTTC
cdr3_aa: CASSLQGAGEQFF
clone_size: NA
d_call: TRBD1
v_call: TRBV7-3
j_call: TRBJ2-1

cdr3_nt: TGTGCCAGCAGCCCCGGGTTAGCGGGAGGTCATGAGCAGTTCTTC
cdr3_aa: CASSPGLAGGHEQFF
clone_size: NA
d_call: TRBD2
v_call: TRBV7-9
j_call: TRBJ2-1

cdr3_nt: TGTGCCAGCAGTTGGGGAATACAGGGTGAAGCTTTCTTT
cdr3_aa: CASSWGIQGEAFF
clone_size: NA
d_call: NA
v_call: TRBV6-5
j_call: TRBJ1-1

cdr3_nt: TGTGCCAGCAGTATTAGACAGGGCAATCAGCCCCAGCATTTT
cdr3_aa: CASSIRQGNQPQHF
clone_size: NA
d_call: NA
v_call: TRBV6-6
j_call: TRBJ1-5

cdr3_nt: TGTGCCAGCAGCCCTCATATACAGGTGAACACCGGGGAGCTGTTTTTT
cdr3_aa: CASSPHIQVNTGELFF
clone_size: once
d_call: NA
v_call: TRBV7-2
j_call: TRBJ2-2

cdr3_nt: TGTGCCAGCAGCTTAGCCAGTAACTATGGCTACACCTTC
cdr3_aa: CASSLASNYGYTF
clone_size: NA
d_call: NA
v_call: TRBV7-8
j_call: TRBJ1-2

cdr3_nt: TGCGCCAGCAGCCCAGGGACGTTTAGCACAGATACGCAGTATTTT
cdr3_aa: CASSPGTFSTDTQYF
clone_size: NA
d_call: NA
v_call: TRBV5-1
j_call: TRBJ2-3

cdr3_nt: TGTGCCAGCAGTTTCTCAGGACAGACATGGATAGGGTTCTTC
cdr3_aa: CASSFSGQTWIGFF
clone_size: NA
d_call: NA
v_call: TRBV28
j_call: TRBJ2-1

cdr3_nt: TGTGCCAGCAGTTTCTCCGACTGGGTCCTCACAGATACGCAGTATTTT
cdr3_aa: CASSFSDWVLTDTQYF
clone_size: NA
d_call: NA
v_call: TRBV28
j_call: TRBJ2-3

cdr3_nt: TGTGCCAGTAGACTACTAGCGAGCTCCTACAATGAGCAGTTCTTC
cdr3_aa: CASRLLASSYNEQFF
clone_size: NA
d_call: TRBD2
v_call: TRBV19
j_call: TRBJ2-1

cdr3_nt: TGTGCCAGCAGTTACTACGGAGGAACCTACGAGCAGTACTTC
cdr3_aa: CASSYYGGTYEQYF
clone_size: NA
d_call: NA
v_call: TRBV6-5
j_call: TRBJ2-7

cdr3_nt: TGTGCCAGCAGCCAAGTGCCGGGCTATGGCTACACCTTC
cdr3_aa: CASSQVPGYGYTF
clone_size: few
d_call: NA
v_call: TRBV14
j_call: TRBJ1-2

cdr3_nt: TGTGCCACCAGTGATCCCCCGACACCACCGGCGGGGGACTATGGCTACACCTTC
cdr3_aa: CATSDPPTPPAGDYGYTF
clone_size: NA
d_call: NA
v_call: TRBV24-1
j_call: TRBJ1-2

cdr3_nt: TGTGCCAGCAGTTTAGCGGTCGACTACGAGCAGTACTTC
cdr3_aa: CASSLAVDYEQYF
clone_size: NA
d_call: NA
v_call: TRBV12-3/TRBV12-4
j_call: TRBJ2-7

cdr3_nt: TGCCCCCATGAGGACAGGGGGAATGTCTCTGGAAACACCATATATTTT
cdr3_aa: CPHEDRGNVSGNTIYF
clone_size: few
d_call: TRBD1
v_call: TRBV19
j_call: TRBJ1-3

cdr3_nt: TGCGCCAGCAGCTACCACCTACAGGGTAGTGGTTCACCCCTCCACTTT
cdr3_aa: CASSYHLQGSGSPLHF
clone_size: NA
d_call: NA
v_call: TRBV5-1
j_call: TRBJ1-6

cdr3_nt: TGTGCCAGCAGTTTACTGGGGGGTAACTCTGGGGCCAACGTCCTGACTTTC
cdr3_aa: CASSLLGGNSGANVLTF
clone_size: once
d_call: NA
v_call: TRBV27
j_call: TRBJ2-6